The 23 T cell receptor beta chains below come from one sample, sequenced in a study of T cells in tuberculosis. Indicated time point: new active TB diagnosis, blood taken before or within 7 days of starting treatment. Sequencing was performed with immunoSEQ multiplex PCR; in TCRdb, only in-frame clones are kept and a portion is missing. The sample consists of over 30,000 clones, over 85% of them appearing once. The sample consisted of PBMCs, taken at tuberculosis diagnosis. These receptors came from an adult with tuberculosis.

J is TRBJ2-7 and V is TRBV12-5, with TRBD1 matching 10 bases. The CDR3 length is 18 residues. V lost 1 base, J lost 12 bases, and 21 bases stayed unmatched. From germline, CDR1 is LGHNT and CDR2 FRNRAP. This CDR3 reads CASGLANSGTGAIIGGYF. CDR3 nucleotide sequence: TGTGCTAGTGGTTTGGCCAATTCCGGGACAGGGGCCATCATCGGTGGGTACTTC.

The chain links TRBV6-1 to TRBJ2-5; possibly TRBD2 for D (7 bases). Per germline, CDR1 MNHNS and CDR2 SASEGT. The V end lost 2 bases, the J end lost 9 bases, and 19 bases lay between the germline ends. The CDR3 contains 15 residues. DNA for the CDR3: TGTGCCAGCAGTGAAATGGGGCCGGGGGGCGGCTCCCAGTACTTC. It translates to CASSEMGPGGGSQYF.

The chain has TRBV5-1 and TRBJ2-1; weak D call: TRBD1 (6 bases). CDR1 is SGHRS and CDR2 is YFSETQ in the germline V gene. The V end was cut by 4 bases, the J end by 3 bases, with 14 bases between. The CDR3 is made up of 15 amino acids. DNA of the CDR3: TGCGCCAGCAGCACCACGGACAGCCTCTACAATGAGCAGTTCTTC. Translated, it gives CASSTTDSLYNEQFF.

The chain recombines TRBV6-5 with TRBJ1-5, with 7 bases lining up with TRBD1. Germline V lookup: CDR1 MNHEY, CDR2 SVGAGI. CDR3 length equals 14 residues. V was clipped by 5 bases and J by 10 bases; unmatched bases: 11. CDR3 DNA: TGTGCCAGCAGTCCACAGGGGCCCCTTTCCCCCCAGCATTTT. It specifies CASSPQGPLSPQHF.

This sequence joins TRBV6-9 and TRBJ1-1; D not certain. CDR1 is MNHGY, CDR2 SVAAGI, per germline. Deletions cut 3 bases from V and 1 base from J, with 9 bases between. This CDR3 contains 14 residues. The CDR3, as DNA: TGTGCCAGCAGTTACCTCACAGAGAACACTGAAGCTTTCTTT. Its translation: CASSYLTENTEAFF.

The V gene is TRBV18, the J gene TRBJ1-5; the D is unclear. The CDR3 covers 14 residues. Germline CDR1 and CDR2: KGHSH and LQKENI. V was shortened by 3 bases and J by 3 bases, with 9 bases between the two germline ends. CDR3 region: CASSPGIDNQPQHF. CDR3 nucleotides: TGTGCCAGCTCACCCGGGATTGACAATCAGCCCCAGCATTTT.

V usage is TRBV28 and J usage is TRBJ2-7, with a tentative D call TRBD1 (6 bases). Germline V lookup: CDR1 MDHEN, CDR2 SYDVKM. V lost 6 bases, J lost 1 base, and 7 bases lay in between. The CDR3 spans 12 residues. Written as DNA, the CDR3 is TGTGCCAGCAGCGGACAGTCCTACGAGCAGTACTTC. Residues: CASSGQSYEQYF.

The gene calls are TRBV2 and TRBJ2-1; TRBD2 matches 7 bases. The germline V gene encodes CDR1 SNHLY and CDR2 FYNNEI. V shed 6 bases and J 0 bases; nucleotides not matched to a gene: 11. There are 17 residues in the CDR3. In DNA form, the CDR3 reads TGTGCCAGCAGGGCCCTAGCGGTTCTGAGCTCCTACAATGAGCAGTTCTTC. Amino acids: CASRALAVLSSYNEQFF.

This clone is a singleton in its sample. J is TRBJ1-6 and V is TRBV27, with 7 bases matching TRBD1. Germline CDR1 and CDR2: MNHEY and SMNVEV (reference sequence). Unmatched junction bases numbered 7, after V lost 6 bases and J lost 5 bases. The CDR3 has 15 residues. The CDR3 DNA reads TGTGCCAGCAGCCAACAGGGGCTCCATAATTCACCCCTCCACTTT. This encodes CASSQQGLHNSPLHF.

DNA for the CDR3: TGTGCCAGTAGTATTTCGACCGGGACAGGGGACAACGAGCAGTACTTC. Protein sequence: CASSISTGTGDNEQYF. The chain links TRBV19 to TRBJ2-7, with TRBD1 identical over 10 bases. Trimming cost V 3 bases and J 5 bases; bases outside gene matches: 10. CDR1 is LNHDA and CDR2 is SQIVND in the germline V gene (reference sequence). CDR3 length: 16 amino acids. Using reference TRBV19 and TRBJ2-7 for the parts outside the CDR3, the full variable domain is DGGITQSPKYLFRKEGQNVTLSCEQNLNHDAMYWYRQDPGQGLRLIYYSQIVNDFQKGDIAEGYSVSREKKESFPLTVTSAQKNPTAFYLCASSISTGTGDNEQYFGPGTRLTVT.

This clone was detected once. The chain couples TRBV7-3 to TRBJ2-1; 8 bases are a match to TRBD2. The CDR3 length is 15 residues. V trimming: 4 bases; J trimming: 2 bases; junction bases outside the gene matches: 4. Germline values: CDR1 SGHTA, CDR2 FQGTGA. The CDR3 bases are TGTGCCAGCAGCTCCACTAGCGGAGCCTACAATGAGCAGTTCTTC. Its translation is CASSSTSGAYNEQFF.

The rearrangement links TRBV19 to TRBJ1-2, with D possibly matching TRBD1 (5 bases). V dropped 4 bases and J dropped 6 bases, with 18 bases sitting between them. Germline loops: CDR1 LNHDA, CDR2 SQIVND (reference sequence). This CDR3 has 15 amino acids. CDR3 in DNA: TGTGCCAGTAGTAACTTGACAGTGTTGGAAGATGGCTACACCTTC. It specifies CASSNLTVLEDGYTF.

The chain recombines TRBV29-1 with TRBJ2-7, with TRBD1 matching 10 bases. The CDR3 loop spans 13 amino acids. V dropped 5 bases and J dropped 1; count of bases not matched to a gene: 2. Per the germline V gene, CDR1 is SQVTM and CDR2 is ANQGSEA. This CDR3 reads CSVRTGGSYEQYF. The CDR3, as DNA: TGCAGCGTTCGGACAGGGGGGTCCTACGAGCAGTACTTC.

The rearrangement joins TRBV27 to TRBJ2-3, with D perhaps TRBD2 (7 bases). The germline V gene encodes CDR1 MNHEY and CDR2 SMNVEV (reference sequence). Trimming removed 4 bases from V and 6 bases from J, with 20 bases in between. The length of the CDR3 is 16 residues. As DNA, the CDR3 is TGTGCCAGCAGTTGGACTGGGGGGGGGCGCGGTGATACGCAGTATTTT. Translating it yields CASSWTGGGRGDTQYF.

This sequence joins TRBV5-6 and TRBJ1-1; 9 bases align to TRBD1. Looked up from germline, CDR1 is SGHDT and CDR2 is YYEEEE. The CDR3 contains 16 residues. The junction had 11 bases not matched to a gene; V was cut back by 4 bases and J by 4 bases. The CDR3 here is CASSPLMDRGTTEAFF. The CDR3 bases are TGTGCCAGCAGCCCGTTGATGGACAGGGGCACCACTGAAGCTTTCTTT.

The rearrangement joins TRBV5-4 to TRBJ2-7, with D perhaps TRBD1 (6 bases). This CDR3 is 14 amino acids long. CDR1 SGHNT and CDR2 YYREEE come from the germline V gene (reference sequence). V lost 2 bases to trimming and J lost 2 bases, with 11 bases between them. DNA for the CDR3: TGTGCCAGCAGCTTAGGGGGTACTACCTACGAGCAGTACTTC. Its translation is CASSLGGTTYEQYF.

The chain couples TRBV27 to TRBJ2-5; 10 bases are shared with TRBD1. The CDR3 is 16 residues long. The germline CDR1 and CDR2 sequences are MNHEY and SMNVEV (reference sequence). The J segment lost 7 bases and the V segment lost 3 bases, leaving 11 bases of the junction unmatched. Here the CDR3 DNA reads TGTGCCAGCAGTTTCTCGGGGACAGGGGAGGTTGCGACCCAGTACTTC. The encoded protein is CASSFSGTGEVATQYF.

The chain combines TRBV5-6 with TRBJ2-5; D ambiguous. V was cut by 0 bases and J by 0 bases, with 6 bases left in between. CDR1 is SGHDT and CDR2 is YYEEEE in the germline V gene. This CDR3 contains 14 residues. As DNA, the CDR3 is TGTGCCAGCAGCTTGGGGCAGTACCAAGAGACCCAGTACTTC. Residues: CASSLGQYQETQYF.

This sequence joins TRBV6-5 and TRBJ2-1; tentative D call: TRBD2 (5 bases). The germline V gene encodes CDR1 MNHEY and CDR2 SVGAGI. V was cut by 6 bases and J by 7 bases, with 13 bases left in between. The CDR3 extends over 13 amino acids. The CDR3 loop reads CASSRDYFNEQFF. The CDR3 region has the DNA TGTGCCAGCAGCCGCGACTATTTTAATGAGCAGTTCTTC.

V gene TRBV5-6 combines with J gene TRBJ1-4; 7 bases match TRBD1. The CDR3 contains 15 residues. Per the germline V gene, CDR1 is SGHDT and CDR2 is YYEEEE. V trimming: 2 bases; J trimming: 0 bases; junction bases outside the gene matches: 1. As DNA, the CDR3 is TGTGCCAGCAGCTTTGGGACAGCAACTAATGAAAAACTGTTTTTT. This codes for CASSFGTATNEKLFF.

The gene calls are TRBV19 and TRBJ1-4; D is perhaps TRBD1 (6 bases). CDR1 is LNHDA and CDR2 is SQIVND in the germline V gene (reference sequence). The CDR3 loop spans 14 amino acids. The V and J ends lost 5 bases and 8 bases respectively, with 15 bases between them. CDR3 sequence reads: CASSEAGDLEKLFF. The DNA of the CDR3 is TGTGCCAGTAGTGAAGCAGGGGATCTGGAAAAACTGTTTTTT.

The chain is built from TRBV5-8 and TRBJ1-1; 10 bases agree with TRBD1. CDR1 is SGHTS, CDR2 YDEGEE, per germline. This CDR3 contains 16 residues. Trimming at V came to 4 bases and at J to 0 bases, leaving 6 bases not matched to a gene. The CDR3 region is CASSPGQGFVNTEAFF. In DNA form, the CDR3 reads TGTGCCAGCAGCCCGGGACAGGGGTTCGTGAACACTGAAGCTTTCTTT.

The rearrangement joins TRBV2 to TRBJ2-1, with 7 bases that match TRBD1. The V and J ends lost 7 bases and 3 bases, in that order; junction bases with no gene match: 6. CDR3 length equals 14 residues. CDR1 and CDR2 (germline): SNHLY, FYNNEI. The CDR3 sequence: CASKLGQSYNEQFF. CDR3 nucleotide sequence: TGTGCCAGCAAACTGGGACAGAGCTACAATGAGCAGTTCTTC.